These T cell receptor beta chains were read from a single sample in a study of T cell responses to AZD1222 COVID-19 vaccine. TCRdb's table, derived via immunoSEQ multiplex PCR, lists solely in-frame clones and lacks some. The sample lists 45,000 to 65,000 clones, about 80% seen once, with around 5% in the top ten. The input for sequencing was peripheral blood, taken 28 days after the second AZD1222 dose. Receptors originate from an adult who received the AZD1222 COVID-19 vaccine. The CDR3 runs from the conserved cysteine through the conserved F or W. The D gene is left open where the match is weak. The size of a clone is reported for some rows only, either as once, few or many, or as a class for expanded clones.

j_call: TRBJ2-3
cdr3_length: 15
clone_size: .
d_call: .
v_call: TRBV15
cdr3_nt: TGTGCCACCAGCTCTGAAAGGGGGTTGGGGGATACGCAGTATTTT
cdr3_aa: CATSSERGLGDTQYF

j_call: TRBJ1-1
cdr3_length: 15
clone_size: .
d_call: .
v_call: TRBV3-1/TRBV3-2
cdr3_nt: TGTGCCAGCAGCCAATATCAGGGACCTACAAATGAAGCTTTCTTT
cdr3_aa: CASSQYQGPTNEAFF

j_call: TRBJ1-5
cdr3_length: 16
clone_size: .
d_call: TRBD1
v_call: TRBV28
cdr3_nt: TGTGCCAGCAGTTTGGCCAGGGGGAAGTTGGGTCAGCCCCAGCATTTT
cdr3_aa: CASSLARGKLGQPQHF

j_call: TRBJ2-1
cdr3_length: 13
clone_size: .
d_call: TRBD2
v_call: TRBV29-1
cdr3_nt: TGCAGCGTTGATGTAGCGGGAGGGAATGAGCAGTTCTTC
cdr3_aa: CSVDVAGGNEQFF

j_call: TRBJ1-5
cdr3_length: 17
clone_size: .
d_call: TRBD1
v_call: TRBV28
cdr3_nt: TGTGCCAGCAGTTTATACGGACAGGGTGATAGCAATCAGCCCCAGCATTTT
cdr3_aa: CASSLYGQGDSNQPQHF

j_call: TRBJ2-1
cdr3_length: 15
clone_size: .
d_call: .
v_call: TRBV3-1/TRBV3-2
cdr3_nt: TGTGCCAGCAGCCCTCGCGGGACGGTCAACAATGAGCAGTTCTTC
cdr3_aa: CASSPRGTVNNEQFF

j_call: TRBJ2-7
cdr3_length: 14
clone_size: .
d_call: .
v_call: TRBV10-3
cdr3_nt: TGTGCCATCAGAGACAGGACCCTTTTCTACGAGCAGTACTTC
cdr3_aa: CAIRDRTLFYEQYF

j_call: TRBJ1-4
cdr3_length: 15
clone_size: .
d_call: TRBD1
v_call: TRBV18
cdr3_nt: TGTGCCAGCTCAGCAACCGGGACAGGAAATGAAAAACTGTTTTTT
cdr3_aa: CASSATGTGNEKLFF

j_call: TRBJ1-2
cdr3_length: 13
clone_size: .
d_call: .
v_call: TRBV19
cdr3_nt: TGTGCCAGTAGTATGGATCGGAACTATGGCTACACCTTC
cdr3_aa: CASSMDRNYGYTF

j_call: TRBJ2-1
cdr3_length: 15
clone_size: .
d_call: .
v_call: TRBV7-7
cdr3_nt: TGTGCCAGCAGCCCATCCATAGGCTCCTACAATGAGCAGTTCTTC
cdr3_aa: CASSPSIGSYNEQFF

j_call: TRBJ2-2
cdr3_length: 14
clone_size: few
d_call: TRBD1
v_call: TRBV29-1
cdr3_nt: TGCAGCGTTCGACAGGGGGCAGTTGATGGGGAGCTGTTTTTT
cdr3_aa: CSVRQGAVDGELFF